The TCR beta chain under discussion was sequenced for a study of T cell responses to AZD1222 COVID-19 vaccine. Study findings and constraints: Baseline serostatus was positive in only six AZD1222 recipients.

Produced via immunoSEQ multiplex PCR; TCRdb's table is partial and in-frame only. The table lists 150,000 to 170,000 clones, about 87% of them singletons. Note on this clone: Its antigen is unknown.

The specimen comprised peripheral blood, sampled on day 0 of AZD1222 vaccination. The clonotype was recovered from an adult in good health.

The CDR3, as DNA: TGTGCCAGCAGCTTAGCTGGGATGGCTGAAGCTTTCTTT. It encodes CASSLAGMAEAFF. This chain links TRBV7-9 with TRBJ1-1; no reliable D call. V lost 0 bases and J lost 6, with 8 bases in between. CDR3 length: 13 residues. Germline lookup yields CDR1 SEHNR and CDR2 FQNEAQ (reference sequence).